A single T cell receptor (beta chain) is shown here with its context. Its antigen is still unknown. Using a J-beta primer mix together with a sample-barcoded 5' primer, a second PCR was run for roughly 6 to 12 cycles. MiXCR, run by TCRdb on the 5' RACE reads, gives a single entry per CDR3 protein. This table has around 1,900,000 distinct CDR3 sequences, about two fifths appearing once. From germline, CDR1 is SGHTA and CDR2 FQGNSA. The junction had 11 bases not matched to a gene; V was cut back by 5 bases and J by 4 bases. CDR3 length: 17 residues. The record originates from a study of blood T cells in healthy people across ages. Overall study results and limits: Diversity was estimated from one million T cells, and these estimates were considered underestimates. Both higher diversity and more naive CD4+ cells marked long-lived donors when set against aged donors.

Each donor's blood draw was roughly 10 milliliters of peripheral blood. The sample consisted of blood. The sequence was obtained from a human donor in good health. The rearrangement uses TRBV7-2 and TRBJ2-1; 10 bases are shared with TRBD2. The CDR3 DNA reads TGTGCCAGCAGCGGGGGGACTAGCGAAACTCATTACAATGAGCAGTTCTTC. Translation: CASSGGTSETHYNEQFF.